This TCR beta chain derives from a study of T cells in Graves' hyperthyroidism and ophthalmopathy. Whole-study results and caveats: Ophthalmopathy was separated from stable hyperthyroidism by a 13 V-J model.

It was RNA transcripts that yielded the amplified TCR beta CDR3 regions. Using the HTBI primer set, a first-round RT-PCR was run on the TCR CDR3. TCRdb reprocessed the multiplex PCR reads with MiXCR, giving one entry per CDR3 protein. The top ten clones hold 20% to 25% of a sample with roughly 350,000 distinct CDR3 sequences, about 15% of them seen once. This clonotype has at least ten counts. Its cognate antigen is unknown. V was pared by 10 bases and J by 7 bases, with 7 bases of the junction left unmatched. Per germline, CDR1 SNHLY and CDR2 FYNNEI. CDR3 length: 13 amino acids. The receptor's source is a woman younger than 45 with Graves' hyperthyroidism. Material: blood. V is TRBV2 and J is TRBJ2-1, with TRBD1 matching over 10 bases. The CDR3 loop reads CAMRQGAGNEQFF. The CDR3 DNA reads TGTGCCATGAGACAGGGGGCAGGGAATGAGCAGTTCTTC.